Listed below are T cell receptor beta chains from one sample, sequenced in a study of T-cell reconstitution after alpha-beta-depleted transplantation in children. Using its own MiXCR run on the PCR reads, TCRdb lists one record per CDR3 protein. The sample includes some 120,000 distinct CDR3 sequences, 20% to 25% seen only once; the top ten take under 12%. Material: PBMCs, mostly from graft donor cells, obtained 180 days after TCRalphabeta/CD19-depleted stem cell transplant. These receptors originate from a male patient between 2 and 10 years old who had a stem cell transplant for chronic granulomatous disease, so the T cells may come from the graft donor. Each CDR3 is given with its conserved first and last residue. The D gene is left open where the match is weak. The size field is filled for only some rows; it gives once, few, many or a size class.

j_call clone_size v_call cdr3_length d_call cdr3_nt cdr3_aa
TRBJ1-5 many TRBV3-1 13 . TGTGCCAGCAGCCACCATAGCAATCAGCCCCAGCATTTT CASSHHSNQPQHF
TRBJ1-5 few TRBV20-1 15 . TGCAGTGCTAGTGGGGTAGGTCGTGACAATCAGCCCCAGCATTTT CSASGVGRDNQPQHF
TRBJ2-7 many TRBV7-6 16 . TGTGCCAGCAGCTTAGGTGGAAGGGGTGGGACCTACGAGCAGTACTTC CASSLGGRGGTYEQYF
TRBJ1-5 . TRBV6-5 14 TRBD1 TGTGCCAGCAGAAAAGACAGGGTTGATCAGCCCCAGCATTTT CASRKDRVDQPQHF
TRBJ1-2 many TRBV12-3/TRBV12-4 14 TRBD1 TGTGCCAGCAGTTTCGACAGGGGTAACTATGGCTACACCTTC CASSFDRGNYGYTF
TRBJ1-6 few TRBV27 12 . TGTGCCAGCAGTAGGAACAATTCACCCCTCCACTTT CASSRNNSPLHF
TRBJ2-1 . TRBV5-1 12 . TGCGCCAGCAGCTTGGGCTTCGATGAGCAGTTCTTC CASSLGFDEQFF
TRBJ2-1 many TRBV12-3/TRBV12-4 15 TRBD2 TGTGCCAGCAGTCATAGCGGGAGCTCCTACAATGAGCAGTTCTTC CASSHSGSSYNEQFF
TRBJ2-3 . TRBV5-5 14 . TGTGCCAGCAGCTACCCAGCGAACACAGATACGCAGTATTTT CASSYPANTDTQYF
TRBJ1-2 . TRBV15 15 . TGTGCCACCAGCAGACCAAACCGGGCCCCCTATGGCTACACCTTC CATSRPNRAPYGYTF
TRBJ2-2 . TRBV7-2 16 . TGTGCCAGCAGCAACTGGGTGGGGGGCGTTACCGGGGAGCTGTTTTTT CASSNWVGGVTGELFF